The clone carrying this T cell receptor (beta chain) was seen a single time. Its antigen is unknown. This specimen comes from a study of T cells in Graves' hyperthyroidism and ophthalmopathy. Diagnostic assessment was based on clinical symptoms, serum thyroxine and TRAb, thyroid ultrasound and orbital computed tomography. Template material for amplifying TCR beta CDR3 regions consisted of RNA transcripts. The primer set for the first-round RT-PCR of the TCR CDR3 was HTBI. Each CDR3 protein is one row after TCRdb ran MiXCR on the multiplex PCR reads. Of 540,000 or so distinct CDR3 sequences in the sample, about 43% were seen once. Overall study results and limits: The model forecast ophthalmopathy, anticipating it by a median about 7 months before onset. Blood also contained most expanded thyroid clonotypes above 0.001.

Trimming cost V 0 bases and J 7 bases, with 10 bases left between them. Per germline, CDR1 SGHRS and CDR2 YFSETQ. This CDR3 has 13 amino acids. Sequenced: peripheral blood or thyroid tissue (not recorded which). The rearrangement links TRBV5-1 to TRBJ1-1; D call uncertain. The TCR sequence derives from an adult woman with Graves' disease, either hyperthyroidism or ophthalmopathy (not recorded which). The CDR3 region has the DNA TGCGCCAGCAGCTTGGAGCCAGGCAATGAAGCTTTCTTT. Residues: CASSLEPGNEAFF.